These 3 T cell receptor beta chains were sequenced from one sample in a study of cytomegalovirus exposure and HLA in healthy donors. Vbeta (60) and Jbeta (13) primers were used in the PCR. Here immunoSEQ multiplex PCR was the method, and the copy in TCRdb shows in-frame clones only, minus some. Among 110,000 or so clones listed, approximately 80% were seen once. The specimen was PBMCs. These TCRs come from a man between 45 and 60 years old in good health and CMV-seropositive.

This clone was seen only a few times. The chain is built from TRBV28 and TRBJ1-2, with 7 bases matching TRBD1. CDR1 MDHEN and CDR2 SYDVKM come from the germline V gene. The CDR3 contains 14 residues. Trimming cost V 4 bases and J 2 bases; bases outside gene matches: 4. DNA of the CDR3: TGTGCCAGCAGTTGGGGACAGAACAACTATGGCTACACCTTC. Protein sequence: CASSWGQNNYGYTF.

The rearrangement links TRBV5-1 to TRBJ2-1; D not certain. The V and J ends lost 3 bases and 2 bases respectively, with 15 bases between them. This CDR3 contains 16 residues. Per the germline V gene, CDR1 is SGHRS and CDR2 is YFSETQ. The CDR3 DNA sequence: TGCGCCAGCAGCTCACTTGGGCCCTCCACCTACAATGAGCAGTTCTTC. Its translation: CASSSLGPSTYNEQFF.

This clone was observed a handful of times. The chain employs TRBV7-9 and TRBJ1-1; D is possibly TRBD1 (6 bases). The CDR3 is 15 amino acids. V lost 2 bases and J 2 bases, leaving 12 bases between the germline ends. In germline, CDR1 is SEHNR, CDR2 FQNEAQ (reference sequence). The CDR3 bases are TGTGCCAGCAGCTTAAGACAGGTGGATAACACTGAAGCTTTCTTT. It translates to CASSLRQVDNTEAFF.